The TCR beta chain described here comes from a study of blood T cell repertoires in COVID-19. Study-wide background: Samples of COVID-19 (acute and convalescent) were obtained from the United States, Italy and Spain. PBMCs, B-cell-depleted T cells, or T cells provided the cDNA or gDNA that made up the material.

In the original analysis: Estimation of nucleated cell counts relied on the amplification of reference gene primers. The method was immunoSEQ multiplex PCR; TCRdb's version includes in-frame clones alone and lacks a portion of them. V and J calls and clone size are as listed in that table; D and trimming were resolved from the DNA. The profile covers fewer than 110,000 clones, with roughly nine tenths appearing a single time and roughly 6.2% taken by the ten largest. The sequenced material came from peripheral blood. The source is a human donor in a cohort sampled during active COVID-19.

The CDR3 DNA is TGTGCCAGCAGTGGCGGACTGGTTGCGGATGAGCAGTTCTTC. This gives the protein CASSGGLVADEQFF. This chain uses TRBV2 with TRBJ2-1; a possible D gene is TRBD2 (5 bases). V was trimmed by 4 bases and J by 8 bases, leaving 15 bases between them. CDR1 is SNHLY and CDR2 is FYNNEI in the germline V gene. The CDR3 spans 14 residues. Using reference TRBV2 and TRBJ2-1 for the parts outside the CDR3, the full variable domain is EPEVTQTPSHQVTQMGQEVILRCVPISNHLYFYWYRQILGQKVEFLVSFYNNEISEKSEIFDDQFSVERPDGSNFTLKIRSTKLEDSAMYFCASSGGLVADEQFFGPGTRLTVL.